A selection of T cell receptor beta chains follows, all from one sample in a study of T cell responses to AZD1222 COVID-19 vaccine. The protocol was immunoSEQ multiplex PCR, while the TCRdb copy is restricted to in-frame clones and leaves out a portion. The sample contains fewer than 110,000 clones, 88% of which appear only once. Sequencing was performed on peripheral blood, taken on day 0 of AZD1222 vaccination. The receptors were gathered from an adult in good health. Both conserved end residues are part of each CDR3. The D gene is left open where the match is weak. Size tells how often a clone was seen (once, few, many) or the class of an expanded clone, and some rows leave it out.

J gene: TRBJ2-7
clone size: -
D gene: -
V gene: TRBV28
CDR3 DNA: TGTGCCAGCAGTTTAGGGTCATTTACCATCTACGAGCAGTACTTC
CDR3 protein: CASSLGSFTIYEQYF

J gene: TRBJ1-1
clone size: few
D gene: -
V gene: TRBV13
CDR3 DNA: TGTGCCAGCAGTTCCCCCATCCGGGACACTGAAGCTTTCTTT
CDR3 protein: CASSSPIRDTEAFF

J gene: TRBJ2-3
clone size: -
D gene: -
V gene: TRBV29-1
CDR3 DNA: TGCAGCGCCAATAAGATAGTCACAGATACGCAGTATTTT
CDR3 protein: CSANKIVTDTQYF

J gene: TRBJ2-2
clone size: -
D gene: TRBD2
V gene: TRBV6-4
CDR3 DNA: TGTGCCAGCAGTGTAGCGGGAAACACCGGGGAGCTGTTTTTT
CDR3 protein: CASSVAGNTGELFF

J gene: TRBJ1-2
clone size: -
D gene: -
V gene: TRBV18
CDR3 DNA: TGTGCCAGCTCACCGGCTTCTCCAGGTTCATATGGCTACACCTTC
CDR3 protein: CASSPASPGSYGYTF

J gene: TRBJ2-3
clone size: once
D gene: -
V gene: TRBV11-1
CDR3 DNA: TGTGCCAGCAGCCCCCTTCGTGGAGATACGCAGTATTTT
CDR3 protein: CASSPLRGDTQYF

J gene: TRBJ1-6
clone size: few
D gene: -
V gene: TRBV14
CDR3 DNA: TGTGCCAGCAGCCGCGCCGGGACGGTGATTTATTCACCCCTCCACTTT
CDR3 protein: CASSRAGTVIYSPLHF

J gene: TRBJ1-4
clone size: -
D gene: -
V gene: TRBV9
CDR3 DNA: TGTGCCAGCAGCGTAGAGGGGACGCGAGAAAAACTGTTTTTT
CDR3 protein: CASSVEGTREKLFF

J gene: TRBJ2-2
clone size: -
D gene: TRBD2
V gene: TRBV6-2/TRBV6-3
CDR3 DNA: TGTGCCAGCAGTTACGCGACTAGCGGGAGAATGGACACCGGGGAGCTGTTTTTT
CDR3 protein: CASSYATSGRMDTGELFF

J gene: TRBJ2-1
clone size: -
D gene: TRBD1
V gene: TRBV7-3
CDR3 DNA: TGTGCCAGCAGCTCTCGATTCGACAGGGGCAATGAGCAGTTCTTC
CDR3 protein: CASSSRFDRGNEQFF

J gene: TRBJ1-2
clone size: -
D gene: -
V gene: TRBV3-1/TRBV3-2
CDR3 DNA: TGTGCCAGCAATCTGGCGTCTAGTCACTATGGCTACACCTTC
CDR3 protein: CASNLASSHYGYTF

J gene: TRBJ2-3
clone size: -
D gene: TRBD2
V gene: TRBV2
CDR3 DNA: TGTGCCAGCAGTGGCGGGACTATACGGTCAGATACGCAGTATTTT
CDR3 protein: CASSGGTIRSDTQYF

J gene: TRBJ1-2
clone size: -
D gene: -
V gene: TRBV5-1
CDR3 DNA: TGCGCCAGCGATGATAACGGCTATGGCTACACCTTC
CDR3 protein: CASDDNGYGYTF

J gene: TRBJ1-3
clone size: -
D gene: -
V gene: TRBV9
CDR3 DNA: TGTGCCAGCAGCGTAGAGGGCCTAGGAAACACCATATATTTT
CDR3 protein: CASSVEGLGNTIYF

J gene: TRBJ2-7
clone size: -
D gene: -
V gene: TRBV7-2
CDR3 DNA: TGTGCCAGCAGCCGATTTTCCTACGAGCAGTACTTC
CDR3 protein: CASSRFSYEQYF

J gene: TRBJ1-1
clone size: -
D gene: -
V gene: TRBV5-1
CDR3 DNA: TGCGCCAGCAGCTTGGGCAGCAAGAACACTGAAGCTTTCTTT
CDR3 protein: CASSLGSKNTEAFF

J gene: TRBJ2-5
clone size: -
D gene: TRBD2
V gene: TRBV19
CDR3 DNA: TGTGCCAGTAGTATCGCAATCGGGGGGGAACAAGAGACCCAGTACTTC
CDR3 protein: CASSIAIGGEQETQYF

J gene: TRBJ2-1
clone size: -
D gene: -
V gene: TRBV7-8
CDR3 DNA: TGTGCCAGCAGCTTAGTGAATGAGCAGTTCTTC
CDR3 protein: CASSLVNEQFF

J gene: TRBJ1-1
clone size: -
D gene: -
V gene: TRBV11-2
CDR3 DNA: TGTGCCAGCAGCTTGGGCAGGGGCGGGCTAGGAGCTTTCTTT
CDR3 protein: CASSLGRGGLGAFF

J gene: TRBJ2-1
clone size: -
D gene: -
V gene: TRBV2
CDR3 DNA: TGTGCCAGCACCAGCGGCCTCTACAATGAGCAGTTCTTC
CDR3 protein: CASTSGLYNEQFF

J gene: TRBJ1-2
clone size: -
D gene: -
V gene: TRBV29-1
CDR3 DNA: TGCAGCGTTCCCTCTAGGAGGAGCTATGGCTACACCTTC
CDR3 protein: CSVPSRRSYGYTF

J gene: TRBJ2-2
clone size: -
D gene: -
V gene: TRBV19
CDR3 DNA: TGTGCCAGTAGTATGGCAGGGATGGGACGGGGCACCGGGGAGCTGTTTTTT
CDR3 protein: CASSMAGMGRGTGELFF

J gene: TRBJ1-6
clone size: -
D gene: TRBD1
V gene: TRBV10-3
CDR3 DNA: TGTGCCATCAGTGGACAGGGACAGGGCGCCTCACCCCTCCACTTT
CDR3 protein: CAISGQGQGASPLHF